This note documents a single TCR beta chain sequence. Sequencing used immunoSEQ multiplex PCR; TCRdb keeps in-frame clones, though not all of them. Among some 260,000 clones listed, about 86% were seen once. The length of the CDR3 is 15 residues. In germline, CDR1 is SGHDN, CDR2 FVKESK. Trimming pared 4 bases from V and 12 bases from J, leaving 19 bases between. The source of the sample is a study of blood T cell repertoires in COVID-19. Background on the study: Italy, Spain and the United States were the sources of the convalescent and acute COVID-19 samples. PBMCs, B-cell-depleted T cells, or T cells provided the cDNA or gDNA that made up the material.

Participants, about 18 to 89 years old, spanned around 25 US areas. Allocation to cohorts depended on clinical history reported by the participants. This sequence was found in a man in his thirties or forties with acute COVID-19. The chain has TRBV14 and TRBJ1-6; maybe TRBD1 (6 bases). Sequenced input: PBMCs or T cells enriched from blood (not recorded which). CDR3 amino acids: CASSLSRGGGRPLHF. DNA for the CDR3: TGTGCCAGCAGCCTTTCCCGGGGGGGCGGAAGACCCCTCCACTTT.